Below are 5 T cell receptor beta chains sequenced from a single sample in a study of Tregs in tolerant kidney transplant recipients. Using immunoSEQ multiplex PCR, the repertoire was profiled, and TCRdb retains in-frame clones only, with some absent. The sample records about 18,000 clones, 82% being singletons. The sequenced material came from Tregs from blood. These receptors were obtained from a human donor in good health.

The chain uses TRBV4-3 and TRBJ2-4; TRBD1 aligns across 8 bases. The CDR3 runs 20 residues. Per germline, CDR1 LGHNA and CDR2 YSLEER. The V gene end was trimmed by 0 bases and the J gene end by 0 bases; junction bases not matched to a gene: 13. For the CDR3, the DNA is TGCGCCAGCAGCCAAGAAGCGCAGGGGGCGCGTCTTCTAGCCAAAAACATTCAGTACTTC. It yields the protein CASSQEAQGARLLAKNIQYF.

The chain carries TRBV11-2 and TRBJ1-2; D remains ambiguous. Germline CDR1 reads SGHAT; CDR2 reads FQNNGV. The V end lost 5 bases, the J end lost 2 bases, and 9 bases lay between the germline ends. The CDR3 has 13 amino acids. The CDR3 nucleotides are TGTGCCAGCAGCCATGCCGTGAACTATGGCTACACCTTC. Residues: CASSHAVNYGYTF.

The rearrangement uses TRBV14 and TRBJ2-2; the match to TRBD1 covers 8 bases. J lost 5 bases, V lost 5 bases, and 7 bases had no gene match. Per germline, CDR1 SGHDN and CDR2 FVKESK. This CDR3 spans 15 amino acids. The chain's CDR3 is CASSFQGAVTGELFF. The CDR3 DNA is TGTGCCAGCAGCTTCCAGGGGGCTGTAACCGGGGAGCTGTTTTTT. The full variable domain, its missing parts supplied by reference TRBV14 and TRBJ2-2, is EAGVTQFPSHSVIEKGQTVTLRCDPISGHDNLYWYRRVMGKEIKFLLHFVKESKQDESGMPNNRFLAERTGGTYSTLKVQPAELEDSGVYFCASSFQGAVTGELFFGEGSRLTVL.

This clone was observed once. V is TRBV20-1 and J is TRBJ2-1; D unclear. Germline loops: CDR1 DFQATT, CDR2 SNEGSKA (reference sequence). CDR3 length equals 10 residues. V gave up 0 bases and J gave up 10 bases, with 4 bases separating them. The CDR3 region has the DNA TGCAGTGCTAGAGAGGAGGAGCAGTTCTTC. It codes for CSAREEEQFF.

The chain recombines TRBV7-2 with TRBJ2-7, with TRBD1 identical over 7 bases. V trimming: 6 bases; J trimming: 1 base; junction bases outside the gene matches: 9. CDR3 length: 15 amino acids. Germline CDR1 SGHTA, CDR2 FQGNSA. CDR3 amino acids: CASSRTGVVSYEQYF. The DNA of the CDR3 is TGTGCCAGCAGTCGCACAGGGGTTGTGTCCTACGAGCAGTACTTC.